This passage covers 21 T cell receptor beta chains from one sample sequenced in a study of blood T cell repertoires in COVID-19. Produced via immunoSEQ multiplex PCR; TCRdb's table is partial and in-frame only. The sample lists 200,000 or so clones; 86% were seen once. The specimen was peripheral blood. The receptors come from a woman in her fifties or sixties with acute or convalescent COVID-19.

The V call is TRBV29-1, the J call TRBJ2-3; the match to TRBD1 covers 7 bases. Unmatched junction bases numbered 5, after V lost 4 bases and J lost 7 bases. Germline lookup yields CDR1 SQVTM and CDR2 ANQGSEA. The CDR3 loop spans 12 amino acids. This chain's CDR3 is CSVGPGGHTQYF. The CDR3 DNA reads TGCAGCGTTGGTCCAGGGGGTCATACGCAGTATTTT.

The chain recombines TRBV10-2 with TRBJ2-2; D might be TRBD1 (6 bases). Trimming took off 7 bases at V and 2 bases at J, with 11 bases between the two ends. The germline V gene has CDR1 WSHSY and CDR2 SAAADI. The CDR3 spans 14 residues. CDR3 coding DNA: TGCGCCAGCATCGGACAGACCAACACCGGGGAGCTGTTTTTT. This translates into CASIGQTNTGELFF.

The chain links TRBV5-5 to TRBJ1-2; 7 bases are shared with TRBD1. The CDR3 extends over 15 amino acids. The V segment lost 2 bases and the J segment 4 bases; nucleotides outside the gene matches: 8. The germline CDR1 and CDR2 sequences are SGHKS and YYEKEE (reference sequence). CDR3 nucleotides: TGTGCCAGCAGCTTAGCCGGGACAGATGTCTATGGCTACACCTTC. Translating it yields CASSLAGTDVYGYTF.

V usage is TRBV5-1 and J usage is TRBJ1-2; no clear D. Germline V lookup: CDR1 SGHRS, CDR2 YFSETQ. The CDR3 contains 12 residues. V was shortened by 7 bases and J by 4 bases, with 11 bases between the two germline ends. CDR3: CASGVEGYGYTF. The CDR3 bases are TGCGCCAGCGGGGTCGAGGGCTATGGCTACACCTTC.

This chain connects TRBV11-3 to TRBJ2-7; D is perhaps TRBD2 (6 bases). Between the trimmed V and J ends, which lost 1 base and 3 bases, there was a span of 13 bases. The CDR3 extends over 15 amino acids. Germline values: CDR1 SGHNT, CDR2 YENEEA. CDR3 sequence (DNA): TGTGCCAGCAGCTTAGGGTCAGCCGGGGGCTACGAGCAGTACTTC. As protein: CASSLGSAGGYEQYF.

The chain employs TRBV7-2 and TRBJ2-3; D is unclear. Per the germline V gene, CDR1 is SGHTA and CDR2 is FQGNSA. Trimming removed 3 bases at V and 2 bases at J, with 9 bases between. This CDR3 has 14 residues. The CDR3 here is CASSFGQATDTQYF. In nucleotides, the CDR3 is TGTGCCAGCAGCTTTGGGCAGGCCACAGATACGCAGTATTTT. Full variable domain (rest looked up from reference TRBV7-2 and TRBJ2-3): GAGVSQSPSNKVTEKGKDVELRCDPISGHTALYWYRQSLGQGLEFLIYFQGNSAPDKSGLPSDRFSAERTGGSVSTLTIQRTQQEDSAVYLCASSFGQATDTQYFGPGTRLTVL.

This rearrangement joins TRBV14 to TRBJ2-7; no clear D. This CDR3 spans 14 amino acids. Germline V gene sequence: CDR1 SGHDN, CDR2 FVKESK. V was trimmed by 2 bases and J by 6 bases, leaving 14 bases between them. The CDR3 loop is CASSQSEEFTEQYF. The DNA for the CDR3 is TGTGCCAGCAGCCAATCCGAGGAGTTCACCGAGCAGTACTTC.

The gene calls are TRBV27 and TRBJ2-1; no reliable D call. Germline CDR1 and CDR2: MNHEY and SMNVEV (reference sequence). This CDR3 has 13 amino acids. V lost 1 base and J lost 7, with 8 bases in between. The chain's CDR3 is CASSLYPGNEQFF. CDR3 DNA: TGTGCCAGCAGTTTATATCCGGGTAATGAGCAGTTCTTC.

The chain links TRBV27 to TRBJ2-3; D is ambiguous. Germline loops: CDR1 MNHEY, CDR2 SMNVEV (reference sequence). The CDR3 totals 14 residues. Trimming left V 3 bases short and J 1 base short, with 8 bases between. CDR3 protein: CASSLEWGTDTQYF. In nucleotides, the CDR3 is TGTGCCAGCAGTTTGGAGTGGGGCACAGATACGCAGTATTTT.

The CDR3 region has the DNA TGTGCTAGTGGTTTGGTACTGGGACTAGCGGGTTATGAGCAGTTCTTC. This translates into CASGLVLGLAGYEQFF. The J gene is TRBJ2-1, the V gene TRBV12-5; 12 positions match TRBD2. CDR1 is LGHNT and CDR2 is FRNRAP in the germline V gene. There are 16 residues in the CDR3. The junction had 5 bases not matched to a gene; V was cut back by 0 bases and J by 8 bases.

The chain is built from TRBV9 and TRBJ2-1; unclear D gene. CDR1 is SGDLS, CDR2 YYNGEE, per germline. V was clipped by 4 bases and J by 8 bases, with 16 bases between them. The CDR3 runs 14 residues. The CDR3 here is CASSSSSVVDEQFF. CDR3 DNA: TGTGCCAGCAGCTCTTCCAGCGTGGTGGATGAGCAGTTCTTC.

The chain couples TRBV27 to TRBJ1-6, with no clear D. The CDR3 totals 17 residues. The V gene's germline CDR1 is MNHEY and CDR2 SMNVEV (reference sequence). V was shortened by 6 bases and J by 0 bases, with 15 bases between the two germline ends. Written as DNA, the CDR3 is TGTGCCAGCAGCTCGATTAAATCGAGCTCCTATAATTCACCCCTCCACTTT. Protein: CASSSIKSSSYNSPLHF.

This clone was recorded once. The chain links TRBV14 to TRBJ1-4; perhaps TRBD1 as D (5 bases). The CDR3 length is 13 residues. Germline CDR1 and CDR2: SGHDN and FVKESK. V was clipped by 6 bases and J by 4 bases, with 9 bases between them. This chain's CDR3 is CASRRGLNEKLFF. CDR3 in DNA: TGTGCCAGCAGAAGGGGACTTAATGAAAAACTGTTTTTT.

The rearrangement uses TRBV7-9 and TRBJ2-5, with D unresolved. V was cut by 1 base and J by 4 bases, with 10 bases left in between. Germline V lookup: CDR1 SEHNR, CDR2 FQNEAQ (reference sequence). The CDR3 is 14 residues long. This CDR3 reads CASSLGVARETQYF. The CDR3 DNA follows: TGTGCCAGCAGCTTAGGTGTCGCTAGAGAGACCCAGTACTTC.

The chain employs TRBV5-6 and TRBJ2-1; the match to TRBD1 covers 8 bases. The CDR3 is 15 amino acids. Germline CDR1 SGHDT, CDR2 YYEEEE. The J segment lost 6 bases and the V segment lost 2 bases, leaving 7 bases of the junction unmatched. CDR3 sequence reads: CASSLQGGFVNEQFF. Here the CDR3 DNA reads TGTGCCAGCAGCTTACAGGGGGGATTTGTCAATGAGCAGTTCTTC.

The rearrangement links TRBV25-1 to TRBJ1-1; D not certain. The germline V and J ends were trimmed by 4 bases and 1 base, with 7 bases remaining between them. The CDR3 loop spans 13 amino acids. The germline V gene has CDR1 MGHDK and CDR2 SYGVNS. This CDR3 reads CASSAYRNTEAFF. CDR3 nucleotides: TGTGCCAGCAGTGCATACAGGAACACTGAAGCTTTCTTT.

This clone was detected a few times. The J gene is TRBJ2-4, the V gene TRBV6-2 or TRBV6-3, with D hard to call. There are 13 residues in the CDR3. Germline lookup yields CDR1 MNHEY and CDR2 SVGEGT. Trimming cost V 2 bases and J 6 bases, with 8 bases left between them. The CDR3 DNA follows: TGTGCCAGCAGTTACGGCCTTGGAAACATTCAGTACTTC. Its translation: CASSYGLGNIQYF.

The chain employs TRBV9 and TRBJ2-1; a possible D gene is TRBD1 (6 bases). Between the trimmed V and J ends, which lost 6 bases and 8 bases, there was a span of 21 bases. Germline-derived CDR1 and CDR2 are SGDLS and YYNGEE. This CDR3 comprises 15 residues. The CDR3 DNA sequence: TGTGCCAGCAACCCCGGCAGGGGCAATATCGATGAGCAGTTCTTC. Protein: CASNPGRGNIDEQFF.

The chain carries TRBV18 and TRBJ2-1; TRBD2 matches 11 bases. Germline assignment: CDR1 KGHSH and CDR2 LQKENI. The CDR3 runs to 17 residues. V lost 3 bases and J lost 9; bases outside the gene matches: 13. The CDR3 DNA follows: TGTGCCAGCTCACCGTACGCCGGGACTAGCGGCCACGTTGAGCAGTTCTTC. Amino acids: CASSPYAGTSGHVEQFF. The full variable domain, completed using reference TRBV18 and TRBJ2-1, is NAGVMQNPRHLVRRRGQEARLRCSPMKGHSHVYWYRQLPEEGLKFMVYLQKENIIDESGMPKERFSAEFPKEGPSILRIQQVVRGDSAAYFCASSPYAGTSGHVEQFFGPGTRLTVL.

This clone was observed a few times. A much larger clone lies a single base off, so this may be a read error. The V call is TRBV13, the J call TRBJ1-1, with D uncertain. Trimming removed 0 bases at V and 1 base at J, with 6 bases between. Germline V gene sequence: CDR1 PRHDT, CDR2 FYEKMQ (reference sequence). The CDR3 has 14 amino acids. The CDR3 sequence is CASSLGLGNTEAFF. As DNA, the CDR3 is TGTGCCAGCAGCTTAGGTCTCGGGAACACTGAAGCTTTCTTT.

This sequence joins TRBV7-3 and TRBJ1-2, with D hard to call. This CDR3 is built from 13 residues. The germline V gene encodes CDR1 SGHTA and CDR2 FQGTGA. The V end was cut by 0 bases, the J end by 5 bases, with 7 bases between. The CDR3 reads CASSLTFGYGYTF. The CDR3 nucleotides are TGTGCCAGCAGCTTAACGTTCGGGTATGGCTACACCTTC.